This T cell receptor (beta chain) is from a study of post-analysis software for immune sequencing data. Sequencing libraries made from TCR beta cDNA carried unique molecular identifiers. TCRdb recomputed calls from the PCR reads with MiXCR, one row per CDR3 protein. The sample includes roughly 600,000 distinct CDR3 sequences, roughly 45% of them seen just once. Broader study findings: Among roughly 5 TRBV segments more frequent in patients than controls were TRBV5-6, TRBV5-1 and TRBV20-1.

V lost 0 bases, J lost 6 bases, and 21 bases lay in between. The germline V gene encodes CDR1 LGHDT and CDR2 YNNKEL (reference sequence). CDR3 size: 18 residues. To note about this clonotype: Antigen unknown.

The V call is TRBV3-1, the J call TRBJ2-1; TRBD2 might be the D (6 bases). The TCR originated in a girl aged 10 to 17 with multiple sclerosis. Specimen: blood. The CDR3, as DNA: TGTGCCAGCAGCCAAGAAGCCGGACTACCCGGACCCATCAATGAGCAGTTCTTC. Its protein product is CASSQEAGLPGPINEQFF.